The rows below give T cell receptor beta chains drawn from one sample of a study of response to subunit inactivated influenza vaccine. TCRdb itself ran the RT-PCR reads through MiXCR, one entry per CDR3 protein. The sample carries 700,000 to 800,000 distinct CDR3 sequences, about 18% recorded once. The starting material was PBMCs from blood, obtained less than 6 days after vaccination. All receptors derive from a man aged 45-60 years who received an inactivated influenza vaccine. The CDR3 runs from the conserved cysteine through the conserved F or W. Each record gives: CDR3 protein, clone size, V gene, J gene. Size is stated for part of the rows, as once, few or many counts, or as a class when the clone is expanded.

CASSLMNTGELFF	many	TRBV7-9	TRBJ2-2
CASSAGTGGYEQYF	many	TRBV9	TRBJ2-7
CAWSGSYEQYF	-	TRBV30	TRBJ2-7
CASSPGQGFNEQFF	few	TRBV4-1	TRBJ2-1
CATLNQGALGGAEAFF	once	TRBV7-9	TRBJ1-1
CASSIAPSVQEQFF	many	TRBV7-2	TRBJ2-1
CASSLRLAASTDTQYF	many	TRBV5-1	TRBJ2-3
CAISGEGTQYF	-	TRBV10-3	TRBJ2-3
CASTPTAYNYGYTF	-	TRBV12-3/TRBV12-4	TRBJ1-2
CASSPRTRTSGRDEQFF	once	TRBV3-1	TRBJ2-1
CASSQGGLAGGETQYF	few	TRBV12-3/TRBV12-4	TRBJ2-5
CASSLVGGRQEDTQYF	-	TRBV7-3	TRBJ2-3
CASSFGAGAHTEAFF	few	TRBV12-3/TRBV12-4	TRBJ1-1
CASSLASGGTYEQYF	many	TRBV11-2	TRBJ2-7
CASSSLGQRSSYEQYF	few	TRBV6-5	TRBJ2-7
CASSLGAGGHEQYF	few	TRBV11-2	TRBJ2-7
CASSGKQGLRNEQFF	many	TRBV7-2	TRBJ2-1
CASSLVLGGSSYEQYF	few	TRBV5-1	TRBJ2-7
CSAPKQGASYEQYF	few	TRBV20-1	TRBJ2-7
CASSLQQSNSPLHF	-	TRBV7-6	TRBJ1-6
CAISPRSVGNEQFF	-	TRBV10-3	TRBJ2-1
CASSPERGGWADTQYF	-	TRBV7-2	TRBJ2-3
CASSSGAFSTDTQYF	-	TRBV7-2	TRBJ2-3
CAPPTGELFF	-	TRBV28	TRBJ2-2
CASSPGLADYRTTYEQYF	few	TRBV6-2/TRBV6-3	TRBJ2-7
CASSSPGGNGYTF	-	TRBV11-2	TRBJ1-2
CASSTGQIWQEQYF	-	TRBV28	TRBJ2-7
CASSVSTTSTDTQYF	few	TRBV9	TRBJ2-3
CASSYRRPGQGVVAESYEQYF	-	TRBV6-2/TRBV6-3	TRBJ2-7
CSVDGRGPHTDTQYF	-	TRBV29-1	TRBJ2-3
CSVEDLASGSYEQYF	-	TRBV29-1	TRBJ2-7
CASSPFPGLRQETQYF	-	TRBV27	TRBJ2-5
CASSLDRRSGANVLTF	many	TRBV28	TRBJ2-6
CASSLDRPREQYF	few	TRBV5-1	TRBJ2-7
CASSHPRLAGGDLIDKNIQYF	-	TRBV4-2	TRBJ2-4
CASSLGLAGSPVVYNEQFF	-	TRBV11-1	TRBJ2-1
CASGQVADTQYF	-	TRBV6-5	TRBJ2-3
CSARQGWSNTEAFF	few	TRBV20-1	TRBJ1-1
CASSLGSAGEKLFF	few	TRBV7-2	TRBJ1-4
CASSFSGSDTQYF	-	TRBV5-1	TRBJ2-3
CASSWPIPSRETQYF	-	TRBV6-2/TRBV6-3	TRBJ2-5
CASTILGRDRGDTQYF	few	TRBV7-2	TRBJ2-3
CASSQGRARINEQFF	few	TRBV4-1	TRBJ2-1
CSAMGETTYEQYF	few	TRBV20-1	TRBJ2-7
CSARGMTSNYGYTF	few	TRBV20-1	TRBJ1-2
CASSPGRTGGSYTF	-	TRBV4-2	TRBJ1-2
CASSSGQGENEQFF	-	TRBV7-2	TRBJ2-1
CASRGTVLGEQFF	-	TRBV28	TRBJ2-1
CATEQGAWEETQYF	few	TRBV28	TRBJ2-5
CASSLRLSGSSSNNSPLHF	many	TRBV5-6	TRBJ1-6
CASQNDVEQYF	few	TRBV3-1	TRBJ2-7